These 28 T cell receptor beta chains originate from one sample sequenced in a study of blood T cell repertoires in COVID-19. The assay was immunoSEQ multiplex PCR, and TCRdb's table has in-frame clones only and misses some. The sample has 150,000 to 200,000 clones, 65% to 90% seen once. Sequences were obtained from PBMCs or T cells enriched from blood (not recorded which). These receptors were taken from a middle-aged man who had recovered from COVID-19.

This chain joins TRBV7-9 and TRBJ1-6; 8 bases match TRBD1. Per germline, CDR1 SEHNR and CDR2 FQNEAQ (reference sequence). V trimming: 1 base; J trimming: 5 bases; junction bases outside the gene matches: 1. The CDR3 spans 15 residues. The CDR3 is CASSLGDRNNSPLHF. The CDR3 nucleotides read TGTGCCAGCAGCTTAGGGGACAGGAATAATTCACCCCTCCACTTT.

The rearrangement links TRBV19 to TRBJ1-1; 8 bases are shared with TRBD1. The V gene's germline CDR1 is LNHDA and CDR2 SQIVND (reference sequence). Unmatched junction bases numbered 16, after V lost 5 bases and J lost 5 bases. The CDR3 consists of 17 residues. CDR3 protein: CASSARRTGFSGTEAFF. CDR3 nucleotides: TGTGCCAGTAGTGCCCGACGGACAGGGTTTAGCGGAACTGAAGCTTTCTTT.

The chain employs TRBV28 and TRBJ1-1; 9 bases agree with TRBD1. CDR3 length: 14 amino acids. Germline assignment: CDR1 MDHEN and CDR2 SYDVKM. Trimming at V came to 4 bases and at J to 5 bases, leaving 5 bases not matched to a gene. CDR3 protein: CASSWGQGMTEAFF. CDR3 sequence (DNA): TGTGCCAGCAGTTGGGGACAGGGAATGACTGAAGCTTTCTTT.

The chain has TRBV10-3 and TRBJ1-1, with D perhaps matching TRBD1 (6 bases). V was clipped by 4 bases and J by 4 bases, with 7 bases between them. Per the germline V gene, CDR1 is ENHRY and CDR2 is SYGVKD. The CDR3 consists of 12 residues. CDR3 loop: CAISGRGTEAFF. The CDR3 DNA reads as TGTGCCATCAGTGGCAGGGGCACTGAAGCTTTCTTT.

V and J are TRBV6-5 and TRBJ2-5; tentatively, D is TRBD1 (6 bases). The V gene's germline CDR1 is MNHEY and CDR2 SVGAGI. CDR3 size: 16 residues. Trimming removed 0 bases from V and 9 bases from J, with 20 bases in between. The CDR3 here is CASSYSFSGHPGAQYF. The DNA of the CDR3 is TGTGCCAGCAGTTACTCTTTCTCGGGACACCCCGGGGCCCAGTACTTC.

This sequence joins TRBV29-1 and TRBJ2-7; 9 bases are shared with TRBD1. The V gene's germline CDR1 is SQVTM and CDR2 ANQGSEA. This CDR3 is 15 amino acids long. Trimming cost V 3 bases and J 2 bases; bases outside gene matches: 8. Here the CDR3 reads CSVDGTGIYPYEQYF. The DNA of the CDR3 is TGCAGCGTTGATGGGACAGGGATTTATCCCTACGAGCAGTACTTC.

The chain couples TRBV7-8 to TRBJ2-4; TRBD2 matches 10 bases. Germline lookup yields CDR1 SGHVS and CDR2 FQNEAQ. V was pared by 2 bases and J by 6 bases, with 4 bases of the junction left unmatched. This CDR3 is built from 15 residues. The CDR3 nucleotides read TGTGCCAGCAGCTTAAGCGGGAGGGCCGGAAACATTCAGTACTTC. This codes for CASSLSGRAGNIQYF.

The chain links TRBV2 to TRBJ2-1; TRBD1 agrees at 7 bases. Germline CDR1 reads SNHLY; CDR2 reads FYNNEI. The CDR3 is 13 residues long. Trimming at V came to 2 bases and at J to 5 bases, leaving 0 bases not matched to a gene. The CDR3 loop reads CASSEQGDNEQFF. The DNA for the CDR3 is TGTGCCAGCAGTGAACAGGGGGACAATGAGCAGTTCTTC.

This clone was counted only a few times. V usage is TRBV5-1 and J usage is TRBJ2-1, with unresolved D. Trimming removed 2 bases from V and 2 bases from J, with 11 bases in between. The length of the CDR3 is 15 residues. In germline, CDR1 is SGHRS, CDR2 YFSETQ. The CDR3 here is CASSFVRSTYNEQFF. CDR3 sequence (DNA): TGCGCCAGCAGCTTTGTGCGGAGTACCTACAATGAGCAGTTCTTC.

This sequence joins TRBV7-9 and TRBJ1-2; TRBD1 matches 9 bases. The CDR3 runs to 13 residues. Germline lookup yields CDR1 SEHNR and CDR2 FQNEAQ (reference sequence). V was clipped by 1 base and J by 8 bases; unmatched bases: 2. The CDR3 sequence: CASSLDRGLGYTF. Here the CDR3 DNA reads TGTGCCAGCAGCTTAGACAGGGGGCTAGGCTACACCTTC.

This clone was detected many times. J is TRBJ2-1 and V is TRBV14; TRBD1 matches 9 bases. CDR1 and CDR2 (germline): SGHDN, FVKESK. CDR3 size: 16 residues. The V segment lost 0 bases and the J segment 5 bases; nucleotides outside the gene matches: 5. The CDR3 reads CASSQDPGQGDNEQFF. DNA of the CDR3: TGTGCCAGCAGCCAAGATCCGGGACAGGGAGACAATGAGCAGTTCTTC. Looking up the rest from reference TRBV14 and TRBJ2-1 gives the full variable domain: EAGVTQFPSHSVIEKGQTVTLRCDPISGHDNLYWYRRVMGKEIKFLLHFVKESKQDESGMPNNRFLAERTGGTYSTLKVQPAELEDSGVYFCASSQDPGQGDNEQFFGPGTRLTVL.

This chain uses TRBV5-1 with TRBJ2-3, with 12 bases aligning to TRBD2. Germline loops: CDR1 SGHRS, CDR2 YFSETQ. The V gene end was trimmed by 4 bases and the J gene end by 2 bases; junction bases not matched to a gene: 5. CDR3 size: 16 residues. This CDR3 reads CASSALAGGITDTQYF. In DNA form, the CDR3 reads TGCGCCAGCAGCGCGCTAGCGGGAGGGATCACAGATACGCAGTATTTT.

This chain joins TRBV6-5 and TRBJ1-1; D is ambiguous. This CDR3 contains 14 residues. The germline V gene encodes CDR1 MNHEY and CDR2 SVGAGI. V lost 3 bases and J 8 bases, leaving 16 bases between the germline ends. The CDR3 sequence is CASSYGIPMREAFF. CDR3 DNA sequence: TGTGCCAGCAGTTATGGAATCCCTATGCGGGAAGCTTTCTTT.

The chain has TRBV4-2 and TRBJ1-1; no clear D gene. This CDR3 contains 13 residues. CDR1 is LGHNA, CDR2 YNFKEQ, per germline. V gave up 0 bases and J gave up 11 bases, with 13 bases separating them. CDR3 protein: CASSQDWRGRAFF. The CDR3 nucleotides are TGTGCCAGCAGCCAAGACTGGCGAGGGCGGGCTTTCTTT.

This clone has a single count. This chain uses TRBV30 with TRBJ1-1; 9 bases fit TRBD1. CDR3 length: 14 amino acids. V was pared by 2 bases and J by 4 bases, with 5 bases of the junction left unmatched. Looked up from germline, CDR1 is GTSNPN and CDR2 is SVGIG (reference sequence). The CDR3 sequence: CAWSRGQGSTEAFF. In DNA, the CDR3 is TGTGCCTGGAGTCGCGGACAGGGGAGCACTGAAGCTTTCTTT.

Concerning this clone: The same CDR3 arises from other DNA sequences in this sample as well. The rearrangement uses TRBV5-1 and TRBJ2-3, with TRBD2 matching over 10 bases. Germline CDR1 and CDR2: SGHRS and YFSETQ. The CDR3 has 16 residues. V shed 0 bases, J shed 2 bases, and the junction held 3 bases outside the gene matches. The CDR3 reads CASSLALAGDTDTQYF. The DNA for the CDR3 is TGCGCCAGCAGCTTGGCCCTAGCGGGGGACACAGATACGCAGTATTTT.

The chain couples TRBV28 to TRBJ1-3; D not resolved. V lost 5 bases, J lost 0 bases, and 11 bases lay in between. Germline-derived CDR1 and CDR2 are MDHEN and SYDVKM. The CDR3 sequence is 15 residues long. The CDR3 loop reads CASSRPGSSGNTIYF. Written as DNA, the CDR3 is TGTGCCAGCAGTCGACCGGGAAGCTCTGGAAACACCATATATTTT.

This clone was detected only once. The rearrangement uses TRBV29-1 and TRBJ2-7; the D gene is possibly TRBD1 (5 bases). Germline V CDR1 and CDR2: SQVTM, ANQGSEA. V was shortened by 5 bases and J by 5 bases, with 7 bases between the two germline ends. CDR3 length: 10 residues. In DNA form, the CDR3 reads TGCAGCGTTATCAGGGACGAGCAGTACTTC. Its translation is CSVIRDEQYF.

The V and J genes are TRBV5-1 and TRBJ2-1; 7 nucleotides align to TRBD1. J lost 4 bases, V lost 0 bases, and 4 bases had no gene match. CDR3 length equals 15 residues. Germline assignment: CDR1 SGHRS and CDR2 YFSETQ. CDR3 sequence: CASSLGDRVYNEQFF. The CDR3 DNA is TGCGCCAGCAGCTTGGGAGACAGGGTTTACAATGAGCAGTTCTTC.

The genes are TRBV4-1 and TRBJ1-6; TRBD1 matches 10 bases. In germline, CDR1 is MGHRA, CDR2 YSYEKL. The CDR3 has 16 amino acids. V lost 6 bases, J lost 7 bases, and 9 bases stayed unmatched. CDR3 protein: CASRPDPGQGNSPLHF. CDR3 in DNA: TGCGCCAGCAGACCTGATCCGGGACAGGGGAATTCACCCCTCCACTTT.

This sequence joins TRBV30 and TRBJ1-1, with D tentatively TRBD1 (5 bases). Germline V lookup: CDR1 GTSNPN, CDR2 SVGIG (reference sequence). This CDR3 has 16 residues. The V end was cut by 1 base, the J end by 0 bases, with 15 bases between. The CDR3 is CAWSGRQGLLNTEAFF. For the CDR3, the DNA is TGTGCCTGGAGTGGAAGGCAGGGCTTGTTGAACACTGAAGCTTTCTTT.

The genes are TRBV9 and TRBJ1-5; D gene ambiguous. V was pared by 0 bases and J by 5 bases, with 6 bases between. From germline, CDR1 is SGDLS and CDR2 YYNGEE. The CDR3 covers 13 residues. CDR3 loop: CASSVGRDQPQHF. In DNA, the CDR3 is TGTGCCAGCAGCGTAGGGAGGGATCAGCCCCAGCATTTT.

This clone has a single count. A junction end diverges from the germline sequence, so it may reflect a read error. This sequence joins TRBV9 and TRBJ2-1; D is ambiguous. From germline, CDR1 is SGDLS and CDR2 YYNGEE. This CDR3 comprises 11 residues. The CDR3 region has the DNA TGTGCCAGCAGCTCCTTCAATGAGCAGTTCTTC. Protein sequence: CASSSFNEQFF.

In its sample, this clone was seen once. V and J are TRBV6-2 or TRBV6-3 and TRBJ1-2; D gene unclear. CDR3 length equals 12 residues. The germline V gene has CDR1 MNHEY and CDR2 SVGEGT. V dropped 2 bases and J dropped 4 bases, with 5 bases sitting between them. The CDR3 DNA reads as TGTGCCAGCAGTTACGGCAGCTATGGCTACACCTTC. This sequence encodes CASSYGSYGYTF.

This rearrangement joins TRBV18 to TRBJ1-4; tentatively, D is TRBD1 (6 bases). Germline lookup yields CDR1 KGHSH and CDR2 LQKENI. The V end lost 0 bases, the J end lost 8 bases, and 10 bases lay between the germline ends. The CDR3 contains 14 residues. In DNA, the CDR3 is TGTGCCAGCTCACCACCCGGACAGCAAGAAAAACTGTTTTTT. Translating gives CASSPPGQQEKLFF.

The genes are TRBV7-2 and TRBJ2-1; 8 nucleotides line up with TRBD2. Germline CDR1 is SGHTA and CDR2 is FQGNSA. The CDR3 is 17 residues long. Losses at the gene ends were 1 base for V and 10 bases for J; bases not matched to a gene: 15. The CDR3 here is CASSLEVETSEKDEQFF. CDR3 coding DNA: TGTGCCAGCAGCTTAGAGGTCGAGACTAGCGAAAAGGACGAGCAGTTCTTC.

This chain uses TRBV7-6 with TRBJ2-1; 12 bases line up with TRBD2. Germline trimming cut 5 bases from V and 6 bases from J; bases unmatched to any gene: 8. Germline-derived CDR1 and CDR2 are SGHVS and FNYEAQ. The CDR3 has 16 residues. The CDR3 here is CASSPMASGRGNEQFF. The CDR3 coding sequence is TGTGCCAGCAGCCCGATGGCTAGCGGGAGGGGCAATGAGCAGTTCTTC. Drawing the rest from reference TRBV7-6 and TRBJ2-1, the complete variable domain is GAGVSQSPRYKVTKRGQDVALRCDPISGHVSLYWYRQALGQGPEFLTYFNYEAQQDKSGLPNDRFSAERPEGSISTLTIQRTEQRDSAMYRCASSPMASGRGNEQFFGPGTRLTVL.

The chain carries TRBV19 and TRBJ1-1; 12 nucleotides agree with TRBD1. The CDR3 is made up of 16 amino acids. V lost 3 bases to trimming and J lost 5 bases; unmatched junction nucleotides: 7. Germline assignment: CDR1 LNHDA and CDR2 SQIVND (reference sequence). The CDR3: CASSIGGQGARTEAFF. The CDR3 DNA reads as TGTGCCAGTAGTATCGGGGGACAGGGGGCGCGGACTGAAGCTTTCTTT.